The present TCR beta chain was sequenced within a study of quantifying T cell responses using KT2 cells. Study as a whole: cDNA was made from DNase-treated RNA using alpha and beta constant primers.

An oligo carrying a UMI was ligated to the cDNA 3' end. The first PCR ran three to four cycles with an equimolar RC1.1 and RC1.2 beta primer mix. TCRdb used MiXCR to reprocess the UMI-ligation and nested PCR reads, holding one entry per CDR3 protein. The sample shows some 33,000 distinct CDR3 sequences, about a tenth of them seen only once. Germline lookup yields CDR1 KGHSH and CDR2 LQKENI. V was cut by 2 bases and J by 4 bases, with 17 bases left in between. The CDR3 has 16 residues. This TCR came from a human donor. The sequenced material came from PBMCs spiked with cells of the T cell clone KT2. The rearrangement joins TRBV18 to TRBJ1-1; no clear D. Written as DNA, the CDR3 is TGTGCCAGCTCACCATATGCTTTAGGAGAAGGCACTGAAGCTTTCTTT. Its translation: CASSPYALGEGTEAFF.